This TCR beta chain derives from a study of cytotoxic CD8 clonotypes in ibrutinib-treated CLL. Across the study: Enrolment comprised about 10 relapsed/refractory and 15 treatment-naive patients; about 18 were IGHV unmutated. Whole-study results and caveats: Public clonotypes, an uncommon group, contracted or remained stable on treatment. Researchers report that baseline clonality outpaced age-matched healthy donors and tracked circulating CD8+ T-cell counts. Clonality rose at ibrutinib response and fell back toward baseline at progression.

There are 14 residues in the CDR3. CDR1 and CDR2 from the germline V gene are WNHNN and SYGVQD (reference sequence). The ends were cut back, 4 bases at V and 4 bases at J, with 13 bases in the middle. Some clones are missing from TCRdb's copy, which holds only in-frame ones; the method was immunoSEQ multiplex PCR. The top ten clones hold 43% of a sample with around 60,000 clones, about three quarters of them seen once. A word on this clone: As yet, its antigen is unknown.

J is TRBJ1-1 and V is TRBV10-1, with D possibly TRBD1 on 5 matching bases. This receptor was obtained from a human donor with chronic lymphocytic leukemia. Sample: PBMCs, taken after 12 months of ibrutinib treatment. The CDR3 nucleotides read TGCGCCAGCAGTGTGGGGGGATTAAGCACTGAAGCTTTCTTT. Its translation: CASSVGGLSTEAFF.